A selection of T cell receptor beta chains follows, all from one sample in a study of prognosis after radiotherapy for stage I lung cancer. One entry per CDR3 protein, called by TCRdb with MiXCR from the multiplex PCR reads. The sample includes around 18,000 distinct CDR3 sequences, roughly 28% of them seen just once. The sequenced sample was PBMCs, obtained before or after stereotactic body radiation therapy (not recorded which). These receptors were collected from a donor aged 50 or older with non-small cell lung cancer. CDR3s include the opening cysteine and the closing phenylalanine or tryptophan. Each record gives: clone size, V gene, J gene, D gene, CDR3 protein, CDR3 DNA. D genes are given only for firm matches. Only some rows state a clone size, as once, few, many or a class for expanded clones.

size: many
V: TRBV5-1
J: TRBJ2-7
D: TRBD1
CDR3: CASSFGPPIRGIRYEQYF
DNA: TGCGCCAGCAGCTTCGGCCCCCCCATCAGGGGGATAAGGTACGAGCAGTACTTC

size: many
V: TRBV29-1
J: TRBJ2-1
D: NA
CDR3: CSVDRISVGNEQFF
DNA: TGCAGCGTTGATCGGATCTCAGTTGGCAATGAGCAGTTCTTC

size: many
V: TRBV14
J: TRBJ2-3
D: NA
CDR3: CASSQDGILVDTQYF
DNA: TGTGCCAGCAGCCAAGACGGGATACTTGTAGATACGCAGTATTTT

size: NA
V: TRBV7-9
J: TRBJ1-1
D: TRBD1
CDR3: CASSQGQGPNTEAFF
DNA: TGTGCCAGCAGCCAGGGACAGGGGCCGAACACTGAAGCTTTCTTT

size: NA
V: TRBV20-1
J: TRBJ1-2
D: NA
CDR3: CSALERADYGYTF
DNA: TGCAGTGCTTTGGAGAGGGCTGACTATGGCTACACATTC

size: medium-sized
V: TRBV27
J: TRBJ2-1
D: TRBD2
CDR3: CASSLILAGGANGEQFF
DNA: TGTGCCAGCAGTTTAATCCTAGCGGGAGGAGCTAACGGTGAGCAGTTCTTC

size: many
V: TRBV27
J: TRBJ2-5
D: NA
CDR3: CASSLSWGRETQYF
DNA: TGTGCCAGCAGTTTATCTTGGGGCCGGGAGACCCAGTACTTC

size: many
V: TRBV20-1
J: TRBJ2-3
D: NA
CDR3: CSASGGGSFDTQYF
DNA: TGCAGTGCCTCGGGTGGGGGTTCTTTTGATACGCAGTATTTT

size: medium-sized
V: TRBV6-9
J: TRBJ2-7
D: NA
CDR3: CASSSQAGTYEQYF
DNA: TGTGCCAGCAGTTCCCAGGCGGGGACCTACGAGCAGTACTTC

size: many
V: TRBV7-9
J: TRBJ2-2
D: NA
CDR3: CASSLVGGVNTGELFF
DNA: TGTGCCAGCAGCTTAGTAGGTGGGGTGAACACCGGGGAGCTGTTTTTT

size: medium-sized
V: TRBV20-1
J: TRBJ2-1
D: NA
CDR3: CSARGVGGIGEQFF
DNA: TGCAGTGCTAGAGGGGTCGGGGGAATCGGGGAGCAGTTCTTC

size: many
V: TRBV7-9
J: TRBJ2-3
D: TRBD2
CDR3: CASSLTSGSGTDTQYF
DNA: TGTGCCAGCAGCTTGACTAGCGGGAGTGGGACAGATACGCAGTATTTT

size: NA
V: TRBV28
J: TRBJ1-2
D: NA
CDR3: CASSFGGQIYGYGYTF
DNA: TGTGCCAGCAGTTTCGGCGGACAGATCTATGGGTATGGCTACACCTTC

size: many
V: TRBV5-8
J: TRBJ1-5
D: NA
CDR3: CASSLGDRQSNQPQHF
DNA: TGTGCCAGCAGCTTGGGAGACAGGCAAAGCAATCAGCCCCAGCATTTT

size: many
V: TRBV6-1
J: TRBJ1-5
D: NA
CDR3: CASSAGGLGPQHF
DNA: TGTGCCAGCAGCGCGGGGGGTCTAGGGCCCCAGCATTTT

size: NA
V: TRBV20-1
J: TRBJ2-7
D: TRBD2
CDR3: CSARGLAFPSHYEQYF
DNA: TGCAGTGCTAGAGGACTAGCGTTTCCCTCTCACTACGAGCAGTACTTC

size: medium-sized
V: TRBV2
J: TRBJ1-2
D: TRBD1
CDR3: CASSDQGARYTF
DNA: TGTGCCAGCAGTGATCAGGGGGCTCGCTACACCTTC

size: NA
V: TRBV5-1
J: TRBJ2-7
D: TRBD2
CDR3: CASSVRTGGSLYEQYF
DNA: TGCGCCAGCAGCGTAAGGACTGGCGGGAGTCTGTACGAGCAGTACTTC

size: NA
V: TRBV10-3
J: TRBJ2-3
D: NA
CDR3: CAISESRGLTYTQYF
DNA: TGTGCCATCAGTGAATCCAGGGGACTCACATATACGCAGTATTTT

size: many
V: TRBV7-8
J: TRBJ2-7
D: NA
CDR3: CASSLGPLVAYVSYEQYF
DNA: TGTGCCAGCAGCTTAGGGCCCCTTGTAGCGTACGTGTCCTACGAGCAGTACTTC

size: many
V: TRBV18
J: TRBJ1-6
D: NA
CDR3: CASSEGSGSPLHF
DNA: TGTGCCAGCTCGGAGGGGAGCGGATCACCCCTCCACTTT

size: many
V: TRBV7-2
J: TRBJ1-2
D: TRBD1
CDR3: CASSLTGTRDYGYTF
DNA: TGTGCCAGCAGCTTGACAGGGACCCGCGACTATGGCTACACCTTC

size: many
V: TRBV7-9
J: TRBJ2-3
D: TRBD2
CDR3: CASSRPLAGSTDTQYF
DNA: TGTGCCAGCAGCCGACCCTTAGCGGGTAGCACAGATACGCAGTATTTT

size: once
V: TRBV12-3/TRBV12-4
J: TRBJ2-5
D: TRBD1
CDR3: CAISLTGQGQETQYF
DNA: TGTGCCATCAGCCTCACGGGACAGGGGCAAGAGACCCAGTACTTC

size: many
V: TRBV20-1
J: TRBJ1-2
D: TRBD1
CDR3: CSARARTGGDYGYTF
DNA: TGCAGTGCTAGAGCTAGGACAGGGGGCGACTATGGCTACACCTTC

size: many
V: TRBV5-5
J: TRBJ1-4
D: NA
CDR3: CASSPPTRGWGSEKLFF
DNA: TGTGCCAGCAGCCCACCAACTCGAGGGTGGGGGTCCGAAAAACTGTTTTTT

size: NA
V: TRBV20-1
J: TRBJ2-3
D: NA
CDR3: CSARDGVATTNTDTQYF
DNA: TGCAGTGCTAGAGATGGGGTAGCAACGACTAACACAGATACGCAGTATTTT

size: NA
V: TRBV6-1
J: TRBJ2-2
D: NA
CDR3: CASSARQTNTVELFF
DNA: TGTGCCAGTAGTGCCCGACAGACGAACACCGTGGAGCTGTTTTTT

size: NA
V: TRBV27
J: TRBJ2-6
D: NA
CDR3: CASSFTDGSLCWSNVLTF
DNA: TGTGCCAGCAGTTTTACGGACGGATCTCTGTGTTGGTCCAACGTCCTGACTTTC

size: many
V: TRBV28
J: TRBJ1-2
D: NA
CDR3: CASSQTGTGYTF
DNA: TGTGCCAGCAGTCAAACCGGGACAGGCTACACCTTC

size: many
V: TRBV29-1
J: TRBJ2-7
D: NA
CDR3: CSATVPGKSSYEQYF
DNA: TGCAGCGCAACGGTTCCGGGAAAAAGCTCCTACGAGCAGTACTTC